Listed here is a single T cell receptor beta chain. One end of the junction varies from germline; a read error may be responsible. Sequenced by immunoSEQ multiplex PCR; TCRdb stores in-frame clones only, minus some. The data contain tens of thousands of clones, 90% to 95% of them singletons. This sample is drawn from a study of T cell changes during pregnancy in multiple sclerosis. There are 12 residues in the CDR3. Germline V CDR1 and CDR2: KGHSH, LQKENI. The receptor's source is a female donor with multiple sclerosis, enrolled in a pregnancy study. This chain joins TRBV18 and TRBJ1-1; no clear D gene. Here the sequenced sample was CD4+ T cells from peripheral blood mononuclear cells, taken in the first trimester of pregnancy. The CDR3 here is CASSLPGGSSYF. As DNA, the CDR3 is TGTGCCAGCTCCCTGCCGGGAGGGAGTTCGTACTTT.